This TCR beta chain is drawn from a study of blood T cell repertoires in COVID-19. Only one count was recorded for this clone. Some clones are missing from TCRdb's copy, which holds only in-frame ones; the method was immunoSEQ multiplex PCR. In the table there are about 240,000 clones, about four fifths of which are singletons. Germline CDR1 GTSNPN, CDR2 SVGIG (reference sequence). CDR3 length: 15 amino acids. The trim removed 3 bases at V and 6 bases at J, leaving 9 bases unmatched. The clonotype was recovered from a young woman with acute or convalescent COVID-19. The material sequenced was peripheral blood. The chain is built from TRBV30 and TRBJ2-2, with TRBD1 matching 8 bases. The CDR3 reads CAWSGATGEAGELFF. CDR3 DNA: TGTGCCTGGAGCGGAGCGACAGGGGAGGCCGGGGAGCTGTTTTTT.